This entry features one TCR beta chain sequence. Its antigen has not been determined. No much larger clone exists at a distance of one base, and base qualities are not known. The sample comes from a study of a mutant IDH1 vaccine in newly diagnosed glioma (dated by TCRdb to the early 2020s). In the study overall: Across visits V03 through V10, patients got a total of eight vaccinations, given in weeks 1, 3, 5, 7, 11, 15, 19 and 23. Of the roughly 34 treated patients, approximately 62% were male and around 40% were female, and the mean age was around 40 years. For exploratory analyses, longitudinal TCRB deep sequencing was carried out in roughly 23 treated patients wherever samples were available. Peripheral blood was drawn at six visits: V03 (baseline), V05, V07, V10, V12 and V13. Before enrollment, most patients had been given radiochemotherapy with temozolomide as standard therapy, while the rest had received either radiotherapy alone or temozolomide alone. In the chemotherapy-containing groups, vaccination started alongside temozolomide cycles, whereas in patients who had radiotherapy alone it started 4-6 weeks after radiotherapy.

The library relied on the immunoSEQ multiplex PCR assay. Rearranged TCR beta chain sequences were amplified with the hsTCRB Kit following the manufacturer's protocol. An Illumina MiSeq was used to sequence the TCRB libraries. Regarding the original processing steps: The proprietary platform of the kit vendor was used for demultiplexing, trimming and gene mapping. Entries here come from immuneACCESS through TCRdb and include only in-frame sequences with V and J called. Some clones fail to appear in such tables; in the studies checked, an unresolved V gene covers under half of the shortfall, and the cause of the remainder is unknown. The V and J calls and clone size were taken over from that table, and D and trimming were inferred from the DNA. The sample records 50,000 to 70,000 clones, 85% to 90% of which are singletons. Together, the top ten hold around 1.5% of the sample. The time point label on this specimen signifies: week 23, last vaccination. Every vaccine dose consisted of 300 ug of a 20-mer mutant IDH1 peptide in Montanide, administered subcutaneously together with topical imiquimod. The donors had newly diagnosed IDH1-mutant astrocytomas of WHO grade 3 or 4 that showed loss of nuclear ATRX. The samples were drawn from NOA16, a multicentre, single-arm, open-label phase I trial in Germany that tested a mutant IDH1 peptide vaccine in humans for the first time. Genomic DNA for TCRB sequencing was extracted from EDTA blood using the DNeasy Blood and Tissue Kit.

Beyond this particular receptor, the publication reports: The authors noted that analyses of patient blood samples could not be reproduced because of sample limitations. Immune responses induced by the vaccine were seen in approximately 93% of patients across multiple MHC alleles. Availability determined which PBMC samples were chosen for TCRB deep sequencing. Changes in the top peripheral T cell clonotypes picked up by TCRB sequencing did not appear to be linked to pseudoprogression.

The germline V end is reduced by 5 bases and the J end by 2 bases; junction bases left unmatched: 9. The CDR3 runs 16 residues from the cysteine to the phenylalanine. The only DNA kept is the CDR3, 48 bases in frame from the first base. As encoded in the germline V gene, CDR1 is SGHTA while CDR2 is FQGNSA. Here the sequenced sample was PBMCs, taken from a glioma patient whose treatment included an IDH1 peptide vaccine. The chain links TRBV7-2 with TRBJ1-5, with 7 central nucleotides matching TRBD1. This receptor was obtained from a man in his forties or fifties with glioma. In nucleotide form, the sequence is TGTGCCAGCAGCCTCGACAGGGCTTACGGCAATCAGCCCCAGCATTTT. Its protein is CASSLDRAYGNQPQHF.